The rows below give T cell receptor beta chains drawn from one sample of a study of human T cells and chemical hapten exposure. From the RACE reads, TCRdb called clonotypes with MiXCR, one entry per CDR3 protein. Seen here are over 75,000 distinct CDR3 sequences, approximately 11% observed once, and the top ten hold approximately 0.99%. The sequencing here drew on whole blood, taken in connection with sensitization to the hapten diphenylcyclopropenone (DPC). These receptors were obtained from a woman between 25 and 40 years old with alopecia areata. Some clones in this sample may be carry-over from other donors' samples. The CDR3 runs from the conserved cysteine through the conserved F or W. D genes are given only for firm matches. Some rows have no size entry. The others give once, few or many, or a class for an expanded clone.

>TRBV21-1|many|TRBJ1-6|NA
TGTGCCAGCAGCATTGGACAGGGTGTAGATTCACCCCTCCACTTT
CASSIGQGVDSPLHF
>TRBV28|NA|TRBJ1-2|TRBD1
TGTGCCAGCAGTCCCAGCGGGACAGCTAACTATGGCTACACCTTC
CASSPSGTANYGYTF
>TRBV29-1|few|TRBJ2-7|NA
TGCAGCGTTGCCCGGAGTTACGAGCAGTACTTC
CSVARSYEQYF
>TRBV9|many|TRBJ2-1|TRBD2
TGTGCCAGCAGCGTAGAGGCTAGCGGGAGCTATGAGCAGTTCTTC
CASSVEASGSYEQFF
>TRBV10-2|NA|TRBJ1-1|TRBD1
TGCGCCAGCAGCGGACAGGGGGTGGCTGAAGCTTTCTTT
CASSGQGVAEAFF
>TRBV18|many|TRBJ1-4|NA
TGTGCCAGCTCACCAGACCAGGGGCTAAAGGAAAAACTGTTTTTT
CASSPDQGLKEKLFF
>TRBV3-1|NA|TRBJ1-2|NA
TGTGCCAGCAGCCAAGATGGCAGGGAGGCTTACGGCTACACCTTC
CASSQDGREAYGYTF
>TRBV3-1|NA|TRBJ2-2|NA
TGTGCCAGCAGCCGATCGCACGGGGAGCTGTTTTTT
CASSRSHGELFF
>TRBV6-2/TRBV6-3|many|TRBJ2-3|NA
TGTGCCAGCAGGCCCTATTCCTTAACAGATACGCAGTATTTT
CASRPYSLTDTQYF
>TRBV7-9|few|TRBJ2-1|TRBD2
TGTGCCAGCGTTCCCCCGTTGCGGGGGGCATACAATGAGCAGTTCTTC
CASVPPLRGAYNEQFF
>TRBV18|few|TRBJ1-1|NA
TGTGCCAGCTCACCTCAGGAGGACTTCACTGAAGCTTTCTTT
CASSPQEDFTEAFF
>TRBV6-2/TRBV6-3|many|TRBJ1-5|TRBD1
TGTGCCAGCAGTTCAACAGGGGGTTGGGGCAATCAGCCCCAGCATTTT
CASSSTGGWGNQPQHF
>TRBV3-1|NA|TRBJ2-7|TRBD2
TGTGCCAGCAGCCAAGGTGGGACTAAACCTTACGAGCAGTACTTC
CASSQGGTKPYEQYF
>TRBV7-2|many|TRBJ1-1|TRBD1
TGTGCCAGCAGCTTAGTGGGTCAGACAGGGGCCGCTTTCTTT
CASSLVGQTGAAFF
>TRBV9|NA|TRBJ2-1|NA
TGTGCCAGCAGCGTAGACGGAAACTACAATGAGCAGTTCTTC
CASSVDGNYNEQFF
>TRBV6-5|few|TRBJ2-3|NA
TGTGCCAGCAGTTACAGGGGCCGACCGGCGGATACGCAGTATTTT
CASSYRGRPADTQYF
>TRBV18|many|TRBJ1-5|TRBD1
TGTGCCAGCTCACAGGACAGGGCCGGCAATCAGCCCCAGCATTTT
CASSQDRAGNQPQHF
>TRBV28|many|TRBJ2-1|NA
TGTGCCAGCAGTACCCGGACACCAACGGGGCACAATGAGCAGTTCTTC
CASSTRTPTGHNEQFF
>TRBV13|many|TRBJ1-2|NA
TGTGCCAGCAGCCCCGGTCCAAATGGCTACACCTTC
CASSPGPNGYTF